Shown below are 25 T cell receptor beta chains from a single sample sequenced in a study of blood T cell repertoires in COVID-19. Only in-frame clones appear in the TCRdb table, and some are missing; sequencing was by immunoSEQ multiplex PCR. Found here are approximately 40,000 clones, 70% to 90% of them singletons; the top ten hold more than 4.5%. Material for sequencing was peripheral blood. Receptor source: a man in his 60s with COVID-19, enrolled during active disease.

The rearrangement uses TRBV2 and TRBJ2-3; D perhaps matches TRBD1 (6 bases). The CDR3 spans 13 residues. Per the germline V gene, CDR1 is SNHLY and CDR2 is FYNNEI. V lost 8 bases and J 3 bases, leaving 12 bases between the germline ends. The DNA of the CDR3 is TGTGCCAGCGCCAGGGACACGACAGATACGCAGTATTTT. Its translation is CASARDTTDTQYF.

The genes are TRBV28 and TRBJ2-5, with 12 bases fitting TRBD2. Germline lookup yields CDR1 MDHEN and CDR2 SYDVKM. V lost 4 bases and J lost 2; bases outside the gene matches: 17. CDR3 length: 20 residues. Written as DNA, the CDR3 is TGTGCCAGCAGTTCGAATCGACTAGCGGGAGTTGGGGCGAATCAAGAGACCCAGTACTTC. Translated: CASSSNRLAGVGANQETQYF.

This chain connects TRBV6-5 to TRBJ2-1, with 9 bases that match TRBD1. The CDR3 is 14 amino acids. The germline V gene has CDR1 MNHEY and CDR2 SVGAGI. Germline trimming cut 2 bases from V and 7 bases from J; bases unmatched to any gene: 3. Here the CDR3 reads CASSYIGTGNEQFF. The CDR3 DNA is TGTGCCAGCAGTTACATCGGGACAGGGAATGAGCAGTTCTTC.

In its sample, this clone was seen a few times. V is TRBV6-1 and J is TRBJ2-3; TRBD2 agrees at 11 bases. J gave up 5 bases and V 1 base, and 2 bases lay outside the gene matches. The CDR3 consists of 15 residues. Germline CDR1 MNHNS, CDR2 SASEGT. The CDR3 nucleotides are TGTGCCAGCAGTGAAGTTGGACTAGCGGGAGATACGCAGTATTTT. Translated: CASSEVGLAGDTQYF.

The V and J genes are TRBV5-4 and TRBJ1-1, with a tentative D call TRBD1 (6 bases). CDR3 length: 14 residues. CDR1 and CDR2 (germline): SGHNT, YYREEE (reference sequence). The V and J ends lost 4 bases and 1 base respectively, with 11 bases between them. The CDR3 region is CASSLPRGNTEAFF. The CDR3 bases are TGTGCCAGCAGCCTCCCCAGGGGGAACACTGAAGCTTTCTTT.

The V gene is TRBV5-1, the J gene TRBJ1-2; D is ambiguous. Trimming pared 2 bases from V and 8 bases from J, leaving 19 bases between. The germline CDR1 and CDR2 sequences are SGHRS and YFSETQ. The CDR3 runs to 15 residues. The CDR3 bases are TGCGCCAGCAGCTTACCGGGGTCTACAACCCGGGGCTACACCTTC. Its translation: CASSLPGSTTRGYTF.

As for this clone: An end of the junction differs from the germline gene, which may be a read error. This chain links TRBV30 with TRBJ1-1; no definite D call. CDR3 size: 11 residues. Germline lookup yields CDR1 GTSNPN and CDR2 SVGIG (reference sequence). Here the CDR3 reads CAWTPVGRFIF. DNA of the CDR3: TGTGCCTGGACCCCCGTGGGCAGGTTTATCTTT.

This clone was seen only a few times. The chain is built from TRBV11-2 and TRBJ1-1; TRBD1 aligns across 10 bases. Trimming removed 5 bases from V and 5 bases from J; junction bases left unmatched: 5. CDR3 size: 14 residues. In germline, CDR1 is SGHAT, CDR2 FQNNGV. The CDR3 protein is CASSADRGRTEAFF. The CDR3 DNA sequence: TGTGCCAGCAGCGCCGACAGGGGGCGGACTGAAGCTTTCTTT.

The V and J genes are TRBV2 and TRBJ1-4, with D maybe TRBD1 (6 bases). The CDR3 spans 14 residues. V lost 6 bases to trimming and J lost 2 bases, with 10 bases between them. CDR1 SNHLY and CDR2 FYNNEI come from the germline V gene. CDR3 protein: CASRVQGTNEKLFF. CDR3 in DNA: TGTGCCAGCAGGGTACAGGGTACTAATGAAAAACTGTTTTTT.

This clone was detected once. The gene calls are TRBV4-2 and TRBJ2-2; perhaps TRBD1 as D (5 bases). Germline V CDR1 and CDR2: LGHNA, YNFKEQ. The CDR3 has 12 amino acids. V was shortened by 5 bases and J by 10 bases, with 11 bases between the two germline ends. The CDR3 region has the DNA TGTGCCAGCAGCACCAGGGTCGAGGAGCTGTTTTTT. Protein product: CASSTRVEELFF.

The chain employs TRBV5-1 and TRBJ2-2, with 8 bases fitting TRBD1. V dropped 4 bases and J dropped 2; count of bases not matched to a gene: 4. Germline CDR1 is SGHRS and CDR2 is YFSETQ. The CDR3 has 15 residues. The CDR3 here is CASSLDRANTGELFF. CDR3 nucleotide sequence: TGCGCCAGCAGCCTGGACAGGGCCAACACCGGGGAGCTGTTTTTT. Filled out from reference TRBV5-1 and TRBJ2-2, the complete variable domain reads KAGVTQTPRYLIKTRGQQVTLSCSPISGHRSVSWYQQTPGQGLQFLFEYFSETQRNKGNFPGRFSGRQFSNSRSEMNVSTLELGDSALYLCASSLDRANTGELFFGEGSRLTVL.

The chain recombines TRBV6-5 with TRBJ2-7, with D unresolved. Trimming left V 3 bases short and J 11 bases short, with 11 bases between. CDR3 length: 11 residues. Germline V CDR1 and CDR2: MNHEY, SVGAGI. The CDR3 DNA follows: TGTGCCAGCAGTTATGGCCTCTTGAAGTACTTC. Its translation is CASSYGLLKYF.

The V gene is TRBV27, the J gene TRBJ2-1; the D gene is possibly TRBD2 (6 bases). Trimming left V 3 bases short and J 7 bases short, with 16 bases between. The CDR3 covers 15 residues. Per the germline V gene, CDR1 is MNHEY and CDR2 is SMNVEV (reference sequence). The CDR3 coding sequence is TGTGCCAGCAGTTTGACGGGACTCCCACCAAATGAGCAGTTCTTC. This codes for CASSLTGLPPNEQFF.

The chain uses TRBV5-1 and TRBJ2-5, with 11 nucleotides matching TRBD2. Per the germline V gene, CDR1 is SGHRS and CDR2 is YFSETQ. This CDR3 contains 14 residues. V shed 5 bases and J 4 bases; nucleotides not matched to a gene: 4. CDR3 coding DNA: TGCGCCAGCAGGTGGCTAGCGGGAGGAGAGACCCAGTACTTC. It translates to CASRWLAGGETQYF.

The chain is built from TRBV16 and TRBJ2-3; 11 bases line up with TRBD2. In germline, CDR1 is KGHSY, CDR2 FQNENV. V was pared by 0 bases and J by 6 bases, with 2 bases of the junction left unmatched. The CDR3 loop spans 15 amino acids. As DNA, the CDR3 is TGTGCCAGCAGCCAATCCCGACTAGCGGGGGATACGCAGTATTTT. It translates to CASSQSRLAGDTQYF.

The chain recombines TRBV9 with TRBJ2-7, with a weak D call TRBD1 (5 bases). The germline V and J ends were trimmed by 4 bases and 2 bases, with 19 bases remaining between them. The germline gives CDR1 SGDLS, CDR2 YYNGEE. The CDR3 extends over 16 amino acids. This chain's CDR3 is CASSHKQGQLPYEQYF. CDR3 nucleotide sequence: TGTGCCAGCAGCCACAAGCAGGGCCAGCTACCCTACGAGCAGTACTTC.

CDR3 nucleotide sequence: TGTGCCAGCAGCTTAGTCCGGGGGAGCGAGACCCAGTACTTC. Translation: CASSLVRGSETQYF. The rearrangement joins TRBV7-2 to TRBJ2-5, with D possibly TRBD2 on 6 matching bases. CDR1 SGHTA and CDR2 FQGNSA come from the germline V gene. The CDR3 length is 14 residues. V lost 1 base and J lost 5, with 11 bases in between. Looking up the rest from reference TRBV7-2 and TRBJ2-5 gives the full variable domain: GAGVSQSPSNKVTEKGKDVELRCDPISGHTALYWYRQSLGQGLEFLIYFQGNSAPDKSGLPSDRFSAERTGGSVSTLTIQRTQQEDSAVYLCASSLVRGSETQYFGPGTRLLVL.

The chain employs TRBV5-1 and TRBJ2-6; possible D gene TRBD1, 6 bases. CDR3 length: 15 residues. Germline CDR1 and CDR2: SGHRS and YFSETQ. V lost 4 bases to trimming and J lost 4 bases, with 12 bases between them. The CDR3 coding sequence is TGCGCCAGCAGCACCACAGGGCAAGGGGCCAACGTCCTGACTTTC. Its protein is CASSTTGQGANVLTF.

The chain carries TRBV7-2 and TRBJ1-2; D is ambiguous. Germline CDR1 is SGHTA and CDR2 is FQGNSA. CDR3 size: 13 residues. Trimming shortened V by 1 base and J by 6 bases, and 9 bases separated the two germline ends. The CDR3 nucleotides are TGTGCCAGCAGCTTAGGGTTCACAGATGGCTACACCTTC. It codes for CASSLGFTDGYTF.

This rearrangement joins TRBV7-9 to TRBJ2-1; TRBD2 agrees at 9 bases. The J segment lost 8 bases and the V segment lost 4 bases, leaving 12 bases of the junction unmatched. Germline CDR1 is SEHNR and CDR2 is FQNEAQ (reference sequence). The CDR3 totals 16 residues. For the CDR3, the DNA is TGTGCCAGCAGCTCTTCATTCGCGGGAGGGCTGGATGAGCAGTTCTTC. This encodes CASSSSFAGGLDEQFF.

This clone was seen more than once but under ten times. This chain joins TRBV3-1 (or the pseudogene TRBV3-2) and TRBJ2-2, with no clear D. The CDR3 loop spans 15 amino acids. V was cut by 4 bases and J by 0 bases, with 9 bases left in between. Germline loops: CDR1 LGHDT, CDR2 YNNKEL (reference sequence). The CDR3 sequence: CASSLGSANTGELFF. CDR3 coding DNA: TGTGCCAGCAGCCTGGGCAGTGCGAACACCGGGGAGCTGTTTTTT.

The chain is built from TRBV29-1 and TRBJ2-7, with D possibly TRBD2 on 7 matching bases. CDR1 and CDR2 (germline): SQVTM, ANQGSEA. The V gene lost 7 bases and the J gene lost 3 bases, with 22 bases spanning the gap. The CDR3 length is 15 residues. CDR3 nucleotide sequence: TGCAGCGCCTCCGTCCCCGGGGGGCGTCTCTACGAGCAGTACTTC. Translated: CSASVPGGRLYEQYF.

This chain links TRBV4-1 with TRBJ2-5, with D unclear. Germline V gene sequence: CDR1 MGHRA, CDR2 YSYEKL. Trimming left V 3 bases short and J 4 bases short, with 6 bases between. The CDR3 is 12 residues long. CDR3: CASSQHRETQYF. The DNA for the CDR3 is TGCGCCAGCAGCCAGCATAGAGAGACCCAGTACTTC.

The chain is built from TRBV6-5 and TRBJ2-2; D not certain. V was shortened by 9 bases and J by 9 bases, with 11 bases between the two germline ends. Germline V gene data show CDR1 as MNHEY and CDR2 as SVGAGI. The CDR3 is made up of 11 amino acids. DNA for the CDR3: TGTGCCAGTAAACAGCACCGGGAGCTGTTTTTT. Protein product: CASKQHRELFF.

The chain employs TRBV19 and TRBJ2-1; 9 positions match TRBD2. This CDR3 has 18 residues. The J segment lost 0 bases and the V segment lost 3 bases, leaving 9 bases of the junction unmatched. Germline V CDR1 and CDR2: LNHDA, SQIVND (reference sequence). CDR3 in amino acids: CASSMRLAGPSSYNEQFF. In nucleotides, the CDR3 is TGTGCCAGTAGTATGCGGCTAGCGGGGCCGAGCTCCTACAATGAGCAGTTCTTC.